The sequence of this T cell receptor (beta chain) was determined in a study of T cells in Graves' hyperthyroidism and ophthalmopathy. Whole-study results and caveats: For ophthalmopathy, model prediction preceded onset by a median about 6.4 months. Appearing also in blood were most of the thyroid clonotypes expanded above 0.001.

TCR beta CDR3 region amplification was performed from RNA transcripts. Researchers ran a first-round RT-PCR on the TCR CDR3 using the HTBI primer set. TCRdb passed the multiplex PCR reads through MiXCR, listing each CDR3 protein once. This sample yields fewer than 350,000 distinct CDR3 sequences, of which 15% to 20% are seen a single time; approximately 49% belongs to the top ten. There are a few counts of this clonotype. Its antigen is undetermined. Patients showing uncontrolled infection, other autoimmune disease, pregnancy or lactation were ineligible. This CDR3 has 14 amino acids. V lost 5 bases and J lost 6; bases outside the gene matches: 3. CDR1 is LNHNV, CDR2 YYDKDF, per germline (reference sequence).

The sample taken for sequencing was blood. The chain joins TRBV15 to TRBJ1-4; 10 bases agree with TRBD1. The sequence was collected from a woman aged 45 to 65 with Graves' hyperthyroidism. CDR3 nucleotide sequence: TGTGCCACCAGCGTGGACAGGGGGGATGAAAAACTGTTTTTT. Its protein is CATSVDRGDEKLFF. The variable domain in full, completed from reference TRBV15 and TRBJ1-4, reads DAMVIQNPRYQVTQFGKPVTLSCSQTLNHNVMYWYQQKSSQAPKLLFHYYDKDFNNEADTPDNFQSRRPNTSFCFLDIRSPGLGDTAMYLCATSVDRGDEKLFFGSGTQLSVL.